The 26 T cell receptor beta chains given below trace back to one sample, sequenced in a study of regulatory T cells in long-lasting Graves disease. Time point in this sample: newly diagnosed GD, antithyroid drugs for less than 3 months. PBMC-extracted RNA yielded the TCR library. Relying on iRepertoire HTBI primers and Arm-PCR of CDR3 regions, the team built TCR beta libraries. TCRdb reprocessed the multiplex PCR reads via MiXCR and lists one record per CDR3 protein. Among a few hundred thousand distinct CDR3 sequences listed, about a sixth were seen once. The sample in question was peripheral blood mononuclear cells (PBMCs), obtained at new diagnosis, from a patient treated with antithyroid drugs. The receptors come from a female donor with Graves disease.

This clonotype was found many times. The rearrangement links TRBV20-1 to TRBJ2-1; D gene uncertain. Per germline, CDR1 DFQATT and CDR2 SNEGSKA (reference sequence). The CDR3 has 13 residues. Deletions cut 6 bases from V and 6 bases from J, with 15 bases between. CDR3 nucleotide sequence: TGCAGTGCCGCCGAATCCTCCGGCAATGAGCAGTTCTTC. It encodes CSAAESSGNEQFF.

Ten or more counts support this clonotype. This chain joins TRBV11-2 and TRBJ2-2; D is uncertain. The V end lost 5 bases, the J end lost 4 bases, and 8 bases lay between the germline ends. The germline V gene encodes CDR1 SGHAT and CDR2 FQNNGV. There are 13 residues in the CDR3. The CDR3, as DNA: TGTGCCAGCAGCACCCATTCCACCGGGGAGCTGTTTTTT. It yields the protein CASSTHSTGELFF.

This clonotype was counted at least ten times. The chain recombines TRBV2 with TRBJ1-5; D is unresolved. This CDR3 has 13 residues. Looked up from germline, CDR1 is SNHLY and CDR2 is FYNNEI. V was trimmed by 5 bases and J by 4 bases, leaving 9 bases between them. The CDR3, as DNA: TGTGCCAGCAGTAATGACGGAAATCAGCCCCAGCATTTT. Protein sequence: CASSNDGNQPQHF.

CDR3 nucleotide sequence: TGTGCCAGTACCCCAAACCTGGCTAGCGGAAACGAGCAGTACTTC. This codes for CASTPNLASGNEQYF. The J gene is TRBJ2-7, the V gene TRBV19, with 7 bases identical to TRBD2. Trimming took 7 bases from V and 5 from J; bases not matched to a gene: 14. This CDR3 contains 15 residues. CDR1 and CDR2 from the germline V gene are LNHDA and SQIVND (reference sequence).

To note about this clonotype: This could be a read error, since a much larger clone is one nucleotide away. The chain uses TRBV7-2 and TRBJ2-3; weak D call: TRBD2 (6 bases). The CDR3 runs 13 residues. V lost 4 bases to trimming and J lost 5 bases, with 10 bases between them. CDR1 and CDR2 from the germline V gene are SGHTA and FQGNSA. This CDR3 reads CASSWGRRDTQYF. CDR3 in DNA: TGTGCCAGCAGCTGGGGGAGGAGAGATACGCAGTATTTT.

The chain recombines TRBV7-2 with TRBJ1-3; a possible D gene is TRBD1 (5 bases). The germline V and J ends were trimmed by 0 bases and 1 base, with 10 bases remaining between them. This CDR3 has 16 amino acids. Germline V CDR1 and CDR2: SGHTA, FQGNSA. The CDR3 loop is CASSLASGGSGNTIYF. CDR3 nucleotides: TGTGCCAGCAGCTTAGCATCGGGGGGTTCTGGAAACACCATATATTTT.

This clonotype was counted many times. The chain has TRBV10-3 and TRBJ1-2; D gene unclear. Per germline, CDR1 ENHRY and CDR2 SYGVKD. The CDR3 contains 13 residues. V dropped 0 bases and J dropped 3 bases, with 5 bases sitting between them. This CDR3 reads CAISESVDYGYTF. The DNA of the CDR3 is TGTGCCATCAGTGAGTCAGTCGACTATGGCTACACCTTC.

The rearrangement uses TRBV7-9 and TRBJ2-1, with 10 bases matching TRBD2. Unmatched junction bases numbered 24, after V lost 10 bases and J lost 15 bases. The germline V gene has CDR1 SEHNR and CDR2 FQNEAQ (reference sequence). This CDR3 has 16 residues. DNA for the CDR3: TGTGCCACCTCCCCGTCGTGGGGTAGCGGGAGGAACGAGGGGTTCTTC. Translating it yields CATSPSWGSGRNEGFF.

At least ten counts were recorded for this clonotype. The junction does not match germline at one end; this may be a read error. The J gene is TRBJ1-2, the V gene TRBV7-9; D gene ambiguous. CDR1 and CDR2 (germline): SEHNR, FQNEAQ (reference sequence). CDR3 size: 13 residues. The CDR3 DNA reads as TGTGCCAGCAGCTTAGACACTCAGCTGTTTCTCCCCTTC. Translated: CASSLDTQLFLPF.

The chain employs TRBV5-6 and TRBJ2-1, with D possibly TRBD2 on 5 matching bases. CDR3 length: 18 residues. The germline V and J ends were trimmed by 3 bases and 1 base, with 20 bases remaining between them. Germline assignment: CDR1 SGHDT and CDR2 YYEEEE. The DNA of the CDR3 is TGTGCCAGCAGCTCAGAATATGGACTGGAAATTTCCTACAATGAGCAGTTCTTC. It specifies CASSSEYGLEISYNEQFF.

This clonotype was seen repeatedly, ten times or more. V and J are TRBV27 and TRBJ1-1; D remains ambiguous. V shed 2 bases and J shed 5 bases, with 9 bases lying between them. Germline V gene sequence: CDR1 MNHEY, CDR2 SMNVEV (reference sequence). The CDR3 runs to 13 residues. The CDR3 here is CASSLDKWTEAFF. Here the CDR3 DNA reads TGTGCCAGCAGTTTAGATAAATGGACTGAAGCTTTCTTT.

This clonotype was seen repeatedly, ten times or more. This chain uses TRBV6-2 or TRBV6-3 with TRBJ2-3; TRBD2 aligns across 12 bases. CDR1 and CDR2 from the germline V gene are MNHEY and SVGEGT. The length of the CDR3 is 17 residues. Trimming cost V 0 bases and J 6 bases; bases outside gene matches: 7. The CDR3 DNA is TGTGCCAGCAGTTACTCGAAAACTAGCGGGAGGACCGATACGCAGTATTTT. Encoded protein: CASSYSKTSGRTDTQYF.

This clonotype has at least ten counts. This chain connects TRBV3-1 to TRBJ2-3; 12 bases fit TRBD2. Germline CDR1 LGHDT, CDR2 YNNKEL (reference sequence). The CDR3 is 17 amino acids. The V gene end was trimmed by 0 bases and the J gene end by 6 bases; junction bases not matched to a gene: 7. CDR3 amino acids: CASSQERTSGIGDTQYF. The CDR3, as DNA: TGTGCCAGCAGCCAAGAGAGGACTAGCGGGATAGGGGATACGCAGTATTTT.

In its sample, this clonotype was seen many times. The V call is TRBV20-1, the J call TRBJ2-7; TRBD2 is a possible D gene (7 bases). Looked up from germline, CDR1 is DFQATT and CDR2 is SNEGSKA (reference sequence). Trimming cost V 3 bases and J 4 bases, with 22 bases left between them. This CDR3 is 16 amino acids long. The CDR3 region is CSASGGLAGEGYEQYF. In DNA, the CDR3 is TGCAGTGCTAGTGGGGGCCTGGCGGGAGAAGGATACGAGCAGTACTTC.

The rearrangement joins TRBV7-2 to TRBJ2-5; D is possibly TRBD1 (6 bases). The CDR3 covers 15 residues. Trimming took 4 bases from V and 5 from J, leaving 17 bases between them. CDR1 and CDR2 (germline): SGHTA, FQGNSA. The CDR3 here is CASSSRGGFSETQYF. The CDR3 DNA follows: TGTGCCAGCAGCTCCCGAGGGGGATTTTCCGAGACCCAGTACTTC.

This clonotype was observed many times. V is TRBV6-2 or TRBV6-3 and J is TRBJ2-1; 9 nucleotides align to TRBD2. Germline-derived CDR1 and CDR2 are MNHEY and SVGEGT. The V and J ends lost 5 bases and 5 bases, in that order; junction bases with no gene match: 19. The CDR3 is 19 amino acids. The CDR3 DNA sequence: TGTGCCAGCAGTCGTCCCAGACGCGGGAGGGCCGGGGGTAACAATGAGCAGTTCTTC. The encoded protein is CASSRPRRGRAGGNNEQFF.

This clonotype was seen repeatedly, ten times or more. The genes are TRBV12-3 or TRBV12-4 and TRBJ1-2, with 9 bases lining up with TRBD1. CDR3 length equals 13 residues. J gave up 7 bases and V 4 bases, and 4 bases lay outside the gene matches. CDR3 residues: CASSSQGAGGYTF. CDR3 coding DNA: TGTGCCAGCAGTTCACAGGGGGCAGGTGGCTACACCTTC.

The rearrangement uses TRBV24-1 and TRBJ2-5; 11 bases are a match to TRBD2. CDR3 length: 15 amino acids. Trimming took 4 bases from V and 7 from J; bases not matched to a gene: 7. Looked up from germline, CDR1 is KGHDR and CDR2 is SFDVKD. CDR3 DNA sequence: TGTGCCACCAGTGACTCCACCGGGACTAGCGGGACCCAGTACTTC. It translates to CATSDSTGTSGTQYF.

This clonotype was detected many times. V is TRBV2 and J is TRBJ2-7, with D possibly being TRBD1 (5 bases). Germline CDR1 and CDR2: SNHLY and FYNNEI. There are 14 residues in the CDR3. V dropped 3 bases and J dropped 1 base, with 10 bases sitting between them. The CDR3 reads CASSDWGSSYEQYF. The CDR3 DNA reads TGTGCCAGCAGTGATTGGGGCAGTTCCTACGAGCAGTACTTC.

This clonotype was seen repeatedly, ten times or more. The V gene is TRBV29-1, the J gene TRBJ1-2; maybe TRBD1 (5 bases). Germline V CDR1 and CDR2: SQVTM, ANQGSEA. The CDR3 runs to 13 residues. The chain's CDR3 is CGAGGSGTYGYTF. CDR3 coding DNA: TGCGGAGCTGGGGGAAGCGGGACCTATGGCTACACCTTC. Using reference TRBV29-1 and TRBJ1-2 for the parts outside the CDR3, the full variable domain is SAVISQKPSRDICQRGTSLTIQCQVDSQVTMMFWYRQQPGQSLTLIATANQGSEATYESGFVIDKFPISRPNLTFSTLTVSNMSPEDSSIYLCGAGGSGTYGYTFGSGTRLTVV.

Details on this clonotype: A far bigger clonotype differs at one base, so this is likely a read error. DNA for the CDR3: TGTGCCAGCAGCCATAGACGGGCCTCCTACGAGCAGTTCTTC. This codes for CASSHRRASYEQFF. This rearrangement joins TRBV3-1 to TRBJ2-5, with D uncertain. Gene TRBJ2-1 matches the end of the DNA better, so the J call may be wrong. Germline values: CDR1 LGHDT, CDR2 YNNKEL (reference sequence). The CDR3 contains 14 residues.

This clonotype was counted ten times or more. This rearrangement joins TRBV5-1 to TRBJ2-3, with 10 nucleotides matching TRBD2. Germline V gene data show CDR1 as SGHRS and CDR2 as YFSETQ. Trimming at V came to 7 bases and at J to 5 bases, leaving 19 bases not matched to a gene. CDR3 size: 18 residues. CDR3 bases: TGCGCCAGCGGACCGGGGGTTAGATTGGGACTAGCGCTAGATACGCAGTATTTT. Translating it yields CASGPGVRLGLALDTQYF.

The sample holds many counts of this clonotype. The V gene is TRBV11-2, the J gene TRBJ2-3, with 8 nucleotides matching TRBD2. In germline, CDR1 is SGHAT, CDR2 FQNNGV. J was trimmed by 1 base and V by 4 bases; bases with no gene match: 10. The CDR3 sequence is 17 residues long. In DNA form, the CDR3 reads TGTGCCAGCAGCTCAACGAGACTAGCGTTACGCACAGATACGCAGTATTTT. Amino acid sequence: CASSSTRLALRTDTQYF.

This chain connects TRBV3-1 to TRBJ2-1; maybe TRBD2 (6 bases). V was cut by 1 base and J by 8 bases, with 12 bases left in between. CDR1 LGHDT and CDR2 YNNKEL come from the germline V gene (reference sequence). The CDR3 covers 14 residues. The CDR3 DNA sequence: TGTGCCAGCAGCCAAGGTTCTCCGGGGGATGAGCAGTTCTTC. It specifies CASSQGSPGDEQFF.

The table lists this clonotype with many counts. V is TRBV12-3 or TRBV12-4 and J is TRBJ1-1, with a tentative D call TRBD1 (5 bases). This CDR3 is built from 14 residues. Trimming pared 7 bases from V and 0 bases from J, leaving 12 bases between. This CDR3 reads CASIIDSLNTEAFF. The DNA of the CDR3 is TGTGCCAGCATCATCGACAGCCTGAACACTGAAGCTTTCTTT.

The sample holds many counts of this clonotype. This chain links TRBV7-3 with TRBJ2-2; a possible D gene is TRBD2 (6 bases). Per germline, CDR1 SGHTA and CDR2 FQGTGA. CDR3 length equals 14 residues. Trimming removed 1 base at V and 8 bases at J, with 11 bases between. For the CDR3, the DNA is TGTGCCAGCAGCTTAATGCAGGGAGGAGGGGAGCTGTTTTTT. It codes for CASSLMQGGGELFF.